The clone carrying this T cell receptor beta chain has only a few counts. These data are taken from a study of Ad26.COV2.S vaccination and SARS-CoV-2 variants. Background on the study: Vaccine-arm donor from the placebo-controlled COV1001 Ad26.COV2.S trial.

The V end lost 2 bases, the J end lost 6 bases, and 17 bases lay between the germline ends. The CDR3 spans 15 residues. Per the germline V gene, CDR1 is GTSNPN and CDR2 is SVGIG (reference sequence). TCRdb's copy holds only in-frame clones and misses some; the assay was immunoSEQ multiplex PCR. The sample lists approximately 480,000 clones; 70% to 90% were seen once. The treatment here: roughly 20 received Ad26.COV2.S at low or high dose, single or two shots; 5 received placebo; per-sample allocation not given. Specimens were obtained on day 63 following the first vaccine or placebo injection. This material consisted of peripheral blood, taken in a trial of Ad26.COV2.S vaccine versus placebo. The TCR sequence derives from a person between 18 and 59 years old who received the Ad26.COV2.S COVID-19 vaccine or a placebo. V is TRBV30 and J is TRBJ1-5; D not resolved. The CDR3, as DNA: TGTGCCTGGAGTCGAGGGATCGAGGGCACTCAGCCCCAGCATTTT. It is translated as CAWSRGIEGTQPQHF.